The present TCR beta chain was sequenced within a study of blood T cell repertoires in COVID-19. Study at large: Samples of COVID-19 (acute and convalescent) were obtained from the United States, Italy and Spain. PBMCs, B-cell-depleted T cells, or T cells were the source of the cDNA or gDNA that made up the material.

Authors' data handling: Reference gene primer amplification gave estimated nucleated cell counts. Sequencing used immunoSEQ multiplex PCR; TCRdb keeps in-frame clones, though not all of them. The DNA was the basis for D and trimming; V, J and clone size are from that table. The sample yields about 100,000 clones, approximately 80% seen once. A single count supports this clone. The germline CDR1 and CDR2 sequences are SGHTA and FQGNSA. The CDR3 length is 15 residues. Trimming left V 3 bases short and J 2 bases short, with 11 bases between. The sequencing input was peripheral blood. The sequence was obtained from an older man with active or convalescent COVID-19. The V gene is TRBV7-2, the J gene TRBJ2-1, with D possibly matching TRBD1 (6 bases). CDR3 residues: CASSFDRFTYNEQFF. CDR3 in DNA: TGTGCCAGCAGCTTTGACAGGTTTACCTACAATGAGCAGTTCTTC. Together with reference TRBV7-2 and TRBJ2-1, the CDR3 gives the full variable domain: GAGVSQSPSNKVTEKGKDVELRCDPISGHTALYWYRQSLGQGLEFLIYFQGNSAPDKSGLPSDRFSAERTGGSVSTLTIQRTQQEDSAVYLCASSFDRFTYNEQFFGPGTRLTVL.